This entry lists 27 T cell receptor beta chains sequenced from one sample in a study of cytomegalovirus exposure and HLA in healthy donors. 13 Jbeta primers and 60 Vbeta primers were used for the PCR. Method: immunoSEQ multiplex PCR; TCRdb's copy keeps in-frame clones and lacks some. Of about 160,000 clones in the sample, just under 75% are singletons; the top ten hold 1.6%. The material sequenced was PBMCs. The receptors come from a young woman in good health and CMV-seronegative.

This rearrangement joins TRBV9 to TRBJ2-3; 9 bases map to TRBD1. Trimming at V came to 4 bases and at J to 5 bases, leaving 11 bases not matched to a gene. The V gene's germline CDR1 is SGDLS and CDR2 YYNGEE. The CDR3 covers 16 residues. CDR3 residues: CASSKHRGRVGDTQYF. CDR3 nucleotides: TGTGCCAGCAGCAAGCACAGGGGGCGAGTAGGAGATACGCAGTATTTT.

CDR3 DNA sequence: TGTGCCAGCAGCCAAGAAACAGGGGTCAGTTCACCCCTCCACTTT. Residues: CASSQETGVSSPLHF. The chain recombines TRBV4-2 with TRBJ1-6; 7 bases match TRBD1. This CDR3 spans 15 amino acids. The V and J ends lost 0 bases and 9 bases, in that order; junction bases with no gene match: 5. The germline CDR1 and CDR2 sequences are LGHNA and YNFKEQ.

The gene calls are TRBV4-1 and TRBJ2-1, with D possibly being TRBD2 (5 bases). This CDR3 has 19 residues. Germline CDR1 and CDR2: MGHRA and YSYEKL. V dropped 0 bases and J dropped 0 bases, with 18 bases sitting between them. The CDR3 loop is CASSQESGLGYGSYNEQFF. In nucleotides, the CDR3 is TGCGCCAGCAGCCAAGAGTCGGGGTTAGGGTACGGCTCCTACAATGAGCAGTTCTTC.

The sample holds a few counts of this clone. The CDR3 DNA reads as TGTGCCAGCAGTGGCTTTGTGTGGGAGGGGTTAAGTGAAAAACTGTTTTTT. Its translation: CASSGFVWEGLSEKLFF. This chain links TRBV6-1 with TRBJ1-4; D is perhaps TRBD1 (5 bases). CDR3 length equals 17 residues. CDR1 MNHNS and CDR2 SASEGT come from the germline V gene. V was cut by 4 bases and J by 7 bases, with 22 bases left in between.

V gene TRBV20-1 combines with J gene TRBJ2-3, with no clear D. The germline gives CDR1 DFQATT, CDR2 SNEGSKA (reference sequence). This CDR3 has 11 amino acids. CDR3 region: CGSRPADTQYF. The CDR3 DNA reads as TGCGGATCGCGGCCCGCAGATACGCAGTATTTT.

This clone has only one observation. The chain recombines TRBV5-1 with TRBJ1-1, with 8 bases identical to TRBD1. This CDR3 has 13 residues. V shed 4 bases and J 3 bases; nucleotides not matched to a gene: 2. Germline CDR1 and CDR2: SGHRS and YFSETQ. Here the CDR3 reads CASSRGQDTEAFF. Here the CDR3 DNA reads TGCGCCAGCAGCCGGGGACAGGACACTGAAGCTTTCTTT.

This rearrangement joins TRBV9 to TRBJ2-5; TRBD1 is a possible D gene (5 bases). Trimming removed 0 bases from V and 2 bases from J, with 8 bases in between. In germline, CDR1 is SGDLS, CDR2 YYNGEE. This CDR3 comprises 14 residues. CDR3 protein: CASSVGSGQETQYF. The CDR3 DNA reads TGTGCCAGCAGCGTAGGGTCAGGGCAAGAGACCCAGTACTTC. The full variable domain, completed using reference TRBV9 and TRBJ2-5, is DSGVTQTPKHLITATGQRVTLRCSPRSGDLSVYWYQQSLDQGLQFLIQYYNGEERAKGNILERFSAQQFPDLHSELNLSSLELGDSALYFCASSVGSGQETQYFGPGTRLLVL.

Comments on this clone: This sample also contains other DNA sequences that code for the same CDR3. V usage is TRBV7-8 and J usage is TRBJ2-3; TRBD2 aligns across 7 bases. The CDR3 is made up of 15 amino acids. V was clipped by 6 bases and J by 6 bases; unmatched bases: 12. Looked up from germline, CDR1 is SGHVS and CDR2 is FQNEAQ. DNA of the CDR3: TGTGCCAGCAGAGGCCGGACTAGTCCAACGGATACGCAGTATTTT. Residues: CASRGRTSPTDTQYF. The full variable domain, with the rest looked up from reference TRBV7-8 and TRBJ2-3, is GAGVSQSPRYKVAKRGQDVALRCDPISGHVSLFWYQQALGQGPEFLTYFQNEAQLDKSGLPSDRFFAERPEGSVSTLKIQRTQQEDSAVYLCASRGRTSPTDTQYFGPGTRLTVL.

V usage is TRBV5-5 and J usage is TRBJ1-3; D is perhaps TRBD1 (5 bases). Trimming pared 0 bases from V and 0 bases from J, leaving 10 bases between. Germline V gives CDR1 SGHKS, CDR2 YYEKEE (reference sequence). The CDR3 covers 16 residues. In nucleotides, the CDR3 is TGTGCCAGCAGCTTGGTGGGGGACTCCTCTGGAAACACCATATATTTT. It codes for CASSLVGDSSGNTIYF. Full variable domain (missing parts from reference TRBV5-5 and TRBJ1-3): DAGVTQSPTHLIKTRGQQVTLRCSPISGHKSVSWYQQVLGQGPQFIFQYYEKEERGRGNFPDRFSARQFPNYSSELNVNALLLGDSALYLCASSLVGDSSGNTIYFGEGSWLTVV.

The CDR3 coding sequence is TGTGCCAGCACTGGGAACACTGGGGGACAGACCTACACTGAAGCTTTCTTT. It codes for CASTGNTGGQTYTEAFF. The chain uses TRBV5-4 and TRBJ1-1, with 7 positions matching TRBD1. The CDR3 loop spans 17 amino acids. V shed 6 bases, J shed 3 bases, and the junction held 17 bases outside the gene matches. Germline lookup yields CDR1 SGHNT and CDR2 YYREEE (reference sequence).

The rearrangement uses TRBV7-2 and TRBJ2-3, with a possible D match to TRBD2 (5 bases). The ends were cut back, 6 bases at V and 0 bases at J, with 10 bases in the middle. Germline CDR1 and CDR2: SGHTA and FQGNSA. The CDR3 is 14 amino acids. This CDR3 is CASSRGASTDTQYF. The CDR3, as DNA: TGTGCCAGCAGTCGGGGAGCTAGCACAGATACGCAGTATTTT. Together with reference TRBV7-2 and TRBJ2-3, the CDR3 gives the full variable domain: GAGVSQSPSNKVTEKGKDVELRCDPISGHTALYWYRQSLGQGLEFLIYFQGNSAPDKSGLPSDRFSAERTGGSVSTLTIQRTQQEDSAVYLCASSRGASTDTQYFGPGTRLTVL.

There are a few counts of this clone. Other DNA variants within this sample encode the same CDR3. V and J are TRBV7-6 and TRBJ2-1; D ambiguous. Germline-derived CDR1 and CDR2 are SGHVS and FNYEAQ. V lost 1 base and J 0 bases, leaving 7 bases between the germline ends. CDR3 length equals 15 residues. CDR3 DNA sequence: TGTGCCAGCAGCTTAGGTCCGAGCTCCTACAATGAGCAGTTCTTC. The encoded protein is CASSLGPSSYNEQFF.

Points on this clone: Germline is not matched at one junction end, which may reflect a read error. The chain recombines TRBV19 with TRBJ1-5, with D maybe TRBD1 (5 bases). CDR1 is LNHDA, CDR2 SQIVND, per germline (reference sequence). This CDR3 comprises 13 residues. The CDR3 loop is CASSDSFNRPQHF. Written as DNA, the CDR3 is TGTGCCAGTAGTGACAGCTTTAATCGGCCCCAGCATTTT.

The count of this clone is one. The chain recombines TRBV4-3 with TRBJ2-1; D is perhaps TRBD1 (5 bases). Trimming took off 4 bases at V and 6 bases at J, with 10 bases between the two ends. The CDR3 is made up of 13 amino acids. Germline V gene lookup returns CDR1 LGHNA and CDR2 YSLEER. CDR3 sequence reads: CASSPWGLNEQFF. In DNA form, the CDR3 reads TGCGCCAGCAGCCCGTGGGGCCTCAATGAGCAGTTCTTC.

The chain uses TRBV7-6 and TRBJ2-2; TRBD2 agrees at 14 bases. CDR1 is SGHVS, CDR2 FNYEAQ, per germline. This CDR3 comprises 16 residues. V was pared by 4 bases and J by 7 bases, with 5 bases of the junction left unmatched. The DNA for the CDR3 is TGTGCCAGCAGCTGGGGACTAGCGGGAGAGGTCGGGGAGCTGTTTTTT. Protein product: CASSWGLAGEVGELFF.

This clone was recorded a few times. This chain links TRBV11-3 with TRBJ2-1; TRBD2 aligns across 8 bases. From germline, CDR1 is SGHNT and CDR2 YENEEA. The CDR3 length is 15 residues. The ends lost 1 base at V and 3 bases at J; junction bases unmatched: 2. This CDR3 is CASSLGTSNYNEQFF. Written as DNA, the CDR3 is TGTGCCAGCAGCTTAGGGACTAGCAACTACAATGAGCAGTTCTTC.

This clone was seen a single time. V gene TRBV5-6 combines with J gene TRBJ1-2; 8 bases match TRBD1. The CDR3 length is 13 residues. The germline V gene has CDR1 SGHDT and CDR2 YYEEEE. The junction had 2 bases not matched to a gene; V was cut back by 0 bases and J by 7 bases. The CDR3 DNA follows: TGTGCCAGCAGCTTGGGACAGGGGACTGGCTACACCTTC. Translation: CASSLGQGTGYTF.

Concerning this clone: Germline and junction disagree at one end, which may indicate a read error. The V and J genes are TRBV4-2 and TRBJ2-7, with D maybe TRBD2 (5 bases). CDR3 length: 16 amino acids. Germline V gene data show CDR1 as LGHNA and CDR2 as YNFKEQ. The CDR3 loop is CASSQDEGWWSYEQCF. The CDR3 DNA follows: TGTGCCAGCAGCCAAGATGAGGGTTGGTGGTCCTACGAGCAGTGCTTC.

Only one count was recorded for this clone. The chain couples TRBV4-2 to TRBJ2-7; tentative D call: TRBD2 (7 bases). This CDR3 spans 16 amino acids. The V and J ends lost 1 base and 2 bases respectively, with 15 bases between them. The V gene's germline CDR1 is LGHNA and CDR2 YNFKEQ. For the CDR3, the DNA is TGTGCCAGCAGCCAAGTCAGCGCGGGGGCTACCTACGAGCAGTACTTC. As protein: CASSQVSAGATYEQYF.

The chain carries TRBV20-1 and TRBJ2-1; D ambiguous. The CDR3 has 11 amino acids. Germline V gene lookup returns CDR1 DFQATT and CDR2 SNEGSKA (reference sequence). Trimming pared 3 bases from V and 6 bases from J, leaving 6 bases between. CDR3 DNA: TGCAGTGCTAGTTCGAGCAATGAGCAGTTCTTC. It encodes CSASSSNEQFF.

This chain connects TRBV15 to TRBJ2-1; 7 bases match TRBD2. Germline V gene data show CDR1 as LNHNV and CDR2 as YYDKDF (reference sequence). The junction had 8 bases not matched to a gene; V was cut back by 5 bases and J by 7 bases. The CDR3 is made up of 14 amino acids. The CDR3 nucleotides read TGTGCCACCAGCTCACCGACTAGCCCAAATGAGCAGTTCTTC. Its translation is CATSSPTSPNEQFF.

V gene TRBV19 combines with J gene TRBJ1-5, with 7 bases fitting TRBD1. Germline V gene sequence: CDR1 LNHDA, CDR2 SQIVND (reference sequence). There are 18 residues in the CDR3. Germline trimming cut 3 bases from V and 7 bases from J; bases unmatched to any gene: 18. The CDR3 region is CASSMGPKRGPTIQPQHF. The CDR3 DNA sequence: TGTGCCAGTAGTATGGGACCAAAGAGGGGGCCCACAATACAGCCCCAGCATTTT.

J is TRBJ1-1 and V is TRBV11-2, with TRBD1 matching 10 bases. The junction had 9 bases not matched to a gene; V was cut back by 9 bases and J by 5 bases. The CDR3 contains 14 residues. Per the germline V gene, CDR1 is SGHAT and CDR2 is FQNNGV. This chain's CDR3 is CASFIRTGGTEAFF. CDR3 bases: TGTGCCAGTTTTATCAGGACAGGGGGGACTGAAGCTTTCTTT.

V usage is TRBV7-2 and J usage is TRBJ2-5; TRBD2 agrees at 13 bases. Germline assignment: CDR1 SGHTA and CDR2 FQGNSA. V trimming: 1 base; J trimming: 9 bases; junction bases outside the gene matches: 5. The CDR3 contains 15 residues. CDR3 loop: CASSLEWTSGSSQYF. The CDR3 nucleotides read TGTGCCAGCAGCTTAGAATGGACTAGCGGGAGCTCCCAGTACTTC.

The chain links TRBV11-2 to TRBJ2-1; 13 positions match TRBD2. The CDR3 has 16 amino acids. The junction had 6 bases not matched to a gene; V was cut back by 0 bases and J by 10 bases. Germline CDR1 and CDR2: SGHAT and FQNNGV. In nucleotides, the CDR3 is TGTGCCAGCAGCTTAGATCGACTAGCGGGAGGCCCCGAGCAGTTCTTC. Residues: CASSLDRLAGGPEQFF.

V is TRBV13 and J is TRBJ1-2; D perhaps matches TRBD1 (5 bases). The CDR3 has 15 amino acids. Germline V gives CDR1 PRHDT, CDR2 FYEKMQ (reference sequence). V lost 0 bases, J lost 0 bases, and 8 bases lay in between. CDR3 sequence: CASSLGNRPNYGYTF. DNA for the CDR3: TGTGCCAGCAGCTTAGGCAACAGGCCTAACTATGGCTACACCTTC.

V is TRBV13 and J is TRBJ2-5, with TRBD1 matching over 11 bases. This CDR3 spans 15 amino acids. Germline V gene data show CDR1 as PRHDT and CDR2 as FYEKMQ (reference sequence). V lost 0 bases to trimming and J lost 11 bases; unmatched junction nucleotides: 8. The CDR3 bases are TGTGCCAGCAGCTTAGGAGGGACAGGGGGAAGTTCACAGTACTTC. Encoded protein: CASSLGGTGGSSQYF.